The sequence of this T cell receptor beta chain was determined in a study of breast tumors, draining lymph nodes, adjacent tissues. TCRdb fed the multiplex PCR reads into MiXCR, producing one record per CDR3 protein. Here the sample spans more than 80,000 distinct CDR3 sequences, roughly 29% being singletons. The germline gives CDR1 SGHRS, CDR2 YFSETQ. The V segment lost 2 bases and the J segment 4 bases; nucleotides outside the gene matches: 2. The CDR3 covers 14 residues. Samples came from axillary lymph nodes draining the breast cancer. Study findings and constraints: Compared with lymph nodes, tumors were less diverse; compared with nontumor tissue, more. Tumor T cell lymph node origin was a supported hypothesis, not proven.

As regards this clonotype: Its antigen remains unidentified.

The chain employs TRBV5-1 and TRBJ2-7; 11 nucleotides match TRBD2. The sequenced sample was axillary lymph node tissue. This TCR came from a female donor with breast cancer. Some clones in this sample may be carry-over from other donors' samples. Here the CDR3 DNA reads TGCGCCAGCAGCTTTAGCGGGAGGGGGTACGAGCAGTACTTC. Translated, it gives CASSFSGRGYEQYF.